This is a list of T cell receptor beta chains from one sample in a study of Tregs in tolerant kidney transplant recipients. Generated by immunoSEQ multiplex PCR, the TCRdb table keeps only in-frame clones and is missing some. The sample records about 240,000 clones, approximately 83% being singletons. The sequenced sample was CD4+ T cells from blood. The receptors were gathered from a human donor in good health. CDR3s include the opening cysteine and the closing phenylalanine or tryptophan. D genes are given only for firm matches. Expanded clones get a size class; other rows say once, few or many, or leave the size out.

D	V	length	size	J	CDR3	DNA
-	TRBV19	14	-	TRBJ2-4	CASSPPGGQNIQYF	TGTGCCAGTAGCCCGCCGGGCGGACAAAACATTCAGTACTTC
-	TRBV4-1	15	few	TRBJ1-4	CASSQYPRQEKTLFF	TGCGCCAGCAGCCAATACCCCCGACAGGAGAAAACACTGTTTTTT
-	TRBV29-1	11	-	TRBJ1-3	CSVEGGGTIYF	TGCAGCGTTGAAGGAGGGGGAACCATATATTTT
TRBD1	TRBV29-1	14	-	TRBJ1-2	CSVDEQGVGYGYTF	TGCAGCGTTGATGAACAGGGGGTAGGTTATGGCTACACCTTC
-	TRBV2	14	-	TRBJ1-1	CASSGWSRNTEAFF	TGTGCCAGCAGTGGATGGAGCCGGAACACTGAAGCTTTCTTT
-	TRBV29-1	12	-	TRBJ2-2	CSVGVFTGELFF	TGCAGCGTTGGAGTTTTCACCGGGGAGCTGTTTTTT
TRBD2	TRBV10-3	15	-	TRBJ2-3	CAISVGRGGTDTQYF	TGTGCCATCAGTGTGGGGCGGGGGGGCACAGATACGCAGTATTTT
-	TRBV7-2	13	-	TRBJ1-1	CASSFGGGTEAFF	TGTGCCAGCAGCTTTGGAGGGGGCACTGAAGCTTTCTTT
-	TRBV7-9	15	few	TRBJ1-1	CASSFYTGLNTEAFF	TGTGCCAGCAGCTTTTATACAGGACTGAACACTGAAGCTTTCTTT
-	TRBV27	16	-	TRBJ2-5	CASSPRAGNYLQTQYF	TGTGCCAGCAGCCCTAGGGCAGGGAATTACCTACAGACCCAGTACTTC
-	TRBV6-1	11	few	TRBJ1-1	CASSEGQRAFF	TGTGCCAGCAGTGAGGGCCAAAGGGCTTTCTTT
TRBD1	TRBV5-1	16	-	TRBJ2-5	CASSFRTGAPQETQYF	TGCGCCAGCAGCTTTAGGACAGGGGCACCCCAAGAGACCCAGTACTTC
TRBD2	TRBV5-1	14	once	TRBJ2-7	CASSLTSGSYEQYF	TGCGCCAGCAGCTTGACTAGCGGATCCTACGAGCAGTACTTC
-	TRBV10-1	15	once	TRBJ1-3	CASSPGTNSGNTIYF	TGCGCCAGCAGTCCCGGGACAAACTCTGGAAACACCATATATTTT
TRBD2	TRBV7-9	17	once	TRBJ2-7	CASSLHGGASAPYEQYF	TGTGCCAGCAGCTTACACGGGGGGGCTAGCGCTCCCTACGAGCAGTACTTC
TRBD2	TRBV11-2	15	-	TRBJ2-7	CASSLPSGLDYEQYF	TGTGCCAGCAGCTTACCCTCGGGACTAGACTACGAGCAGTACTTC
TRBD2	TRBV9	17	-	TRBJ2-1	CASSVAASGGPYNEQFF	TGTGCCAGCAGCGTAGCGGCTAGCGGGGGACCCTACAATGAGCAGTTCTTC
-	TRBV29-1	13	-	TRBJ1-4	CSAGRSTNEKLFF	TGCAGCGCTGGACGCTCAACTAATGAAAAACTGTTTTTT
TRBD1	TRBV11-2	14	few	TRBJ2-7	CASSLRDSSYEQYF	TGTGCCAGCAGCCTCCGGGACAGCTCCTACGAGCAGTACTTC
-	TRBV5-1	13	-	TRBJ1-2	CASSLGQLDGYTF	TGCGCCAGCAGCTTAGGACAGCTTGATGGCTACACCTTC
-	TRBV19	15	-	TRBJ1-2	CASTPGGPPNYGYTF	TGTGCCAGTACCCCAGGCGGGCCACCTAACTATGGCTACACCTTC
-	TRBV10-3	12	-	TRBJ2-3	CAISESTDTQYF	TGTGCCATCAGTGAATCGACAGATACGCAGTATTTT
-	TRBV23-1	13	-	TRBJ1-1	CASSQSRAAEAFF	TGCGCCAGCAGTCAATCTAGGGCCGCTGAAGCTTTCTTT
-	TRBV6-5	13	once	TRBJ1-1	CASRFTVNTEAFF	TGTGCCAGCAGATTTACCGTGAACACTGAAGCTTTCTTT
TRBD1	TRBV30	15	-	TRBJ2-1	CAWTRQGLPYNEQFF	TGTGCCTGGACCCGACAGGGCTTGCCCTACAATGAGCAGTTCTTC
TRBD2	TRBV7-6	16	-	TRBJ2-7	CASSPGGAGGYYEQYF	TGTGCCAGCAGCCCGGGAGGAGCGGGAGGCTACTACGAGCAGTACTTC
-	TRBV14	11	few	TRBJ1-1	CASSLNSEAFF	TGTGCCAGCAGCCTCAACAGTGAAGCTTTCTTT
-	TRBV10-1	12	-	TRBJ2-7	CASSDGDYEQYF	TGCGCCAGCAGTGATGGGGACTACGAGCAGTACTTC
-	TRBV2	14	-	TRBJ1-3	CASRGTGSGNTIYF	TGTGCCAGCAGGGGGACGGGCTCTGGAAACACCATATATTTT
-	TRBV30	12	-	TRBJ2-5	CAWSPQQETQYF	TGTGCCTGGAGTCCGCAACAAGAGACCCAGTACTTC
-	TRBV2	12	-	TRBJ1-2	CASSIQGNGYTF	TGTGCCAGCAGTATACAGGGTAATGGCTACACCTTC
TRBD1	TRBV30	15	-	TRBJ1-5	CAWSPGQAYNQPQHF	TGTGCCTGGAGCCCGGGACAGGCTTACAATCAGCCCCAGCATTTT
-	TRBV5-6	16	-	TRBJ1-5	CASSLRTDLSNQPQHF	TGTGCCAGCAGCCTACGGACGGATCTTAGCAATCAGCCCCAGCATTTT
-	TRBV6-6	14	-	TRBJ2-3	CASSPRQDLDTQYF	TGTGCCAGCAGTCCACGACAGGATTTAGATACGCAGTATTTT
-	TRBV9	15	-	TRBJ1-3	CASSVGHVSGNTIYF	TGTGCCAGCAGCGTCGGACATGTCTCTGGAAACACCATATATTTT
-	TRBV28	15	once	TRBJ1-1	CASSLRTARGTEAFF	TGTGCCAGCAGTTTAAGGACAGCCCGGGGAACTGAAGCTTTCTTT
TRBD2	TRBV6-5	15	-	TRBJ2-4	CASSYQGSGRNIQYF	TGTGCCAGCAGTTACCAAGGTAGCGGGAGGAACATTCAGTACTTC
TRBD2	TRBV7-9	16	-	TRBJ2-3	CASIGVAGGDTDTQYF	TGTGCCAGCATTGGTGTAGCGGGTGGCGACACAGATACGCAGTATTTT
-	TRBV25-1	10	-	TRBJ2-7	CASGSYEQYF	TGTGCCAGCGGTTCCTACGAGCAGTACTTC
TRBD1	TRBV13	19	-	TRBJ2-6	CASSTSRATGGFGANVLTF	TGTGCCAGCAGCACATCCCGCGCGACAGGGGGTTTTGGGGCCAACGTCCTGACTTTC
-	TRBV6-5	14	-	TRBJ2-1	CASSNSGSYNEQFF	TGTGCCAGCAGTAACAGCGGCTCCTACAATGAGCAGTTCTTC
TRBD1	TRBV2	12	-	TRBJ1-4	CASNRDSEKLFF	TGTGCCAGCAACCGGGACAGCGAAAAACTGTTTTTT
-	TRBV11-2	19	few	TRBJ2-4	CASSLKAWDSTPAKNIQYF	TGTGCCAGCAGCTTAAAGGCGTGGGACTCCACCCCAGCCAAAAACATTCAGTACTTC
-	TRBV5-1	13	-	TRBJ2-2	CASREDSYGELFF	TGCGCCAGCAGAGAGGACAGCTACGGGGAGCTGTTTTTT
TRBD1	TRBV6-5	15	-	TRBJ2-1	CASSRQGASYNEQFF	TGTGCCAGCTCCAGACAGGGGGCCTCCTACAATGAGCAGTTCTTC
-	TRBV7-8	14	-	TRBJ2-7	CASSPSGLPYEQYF	TGTGCCAGCAGCCCCTCGGGTCTTCCTTACGAGCAGTACTTC
TRBD1	TRBV5-6	15	-	TRBJ1-2	CASSAGTGFDYGYTF	TGTGCCAGCAGCGCTGGGACAGGGTTCGACTATGGCTACACCTTC
-	TRBV7-9	16	-	TRBJ2-1	CASSPKPSSPRNEQFF	TGTGCCAGCAGCCCGAAGCCATCATCACCTCGGAATGAGCAGTTCTTC
TRBD1	TRBV5-1	17	-	TRBJ2-7	CASSGATGGAIIYEQYF	TGCGCCAGCAGCGGCGCGACAGGGGGCGCGATCATCTACGAGCAGTACTTC
-	TRBV9	14	once	TRBJ1-1	CASSVEASHTEAFF	TGTGCCAGCAGCGTAGAGGCCAGCCACACTGAAGCTTTCTTT
-	TRBV27	14	few	TRBJ2-7	CASSPRGTTYEQYF	TGTGCCAGCAGTCCTAGGGGCACTACCTACGAGCAGTACTTC
TRBD2	TRBV5-1	18	-	TRBJ2-3	CASSYPDSGRLPTDTQYF	TGCGCCAGCAGCTATCCGGATAGCGGGAGGTTACCCACAGATACGCAGTATTTT
-	TRBV6-5	15	-	TRBJ2-3	CASSYADKITDTQYF	TGTGCCAGCAGTTACGCGGACAAAATCACAGATACGCAGTATTTT
-	TRBV14	14	-	TRBJ1-1	CASSQEWGNTEAFF	TGTGCCAGCAGCCAAGAATGGGGGAACACTGAAGCTTTCTTT
TRBD1	TRBV7-2	15	-	TRBJ1-2	CASSWVETGAYGYTF	TGTGCCAGCAGCTGGGTAGAGACAGGGGCTTATGGCTACACCTTC